The 3 T cell receptor beta chains below all came from one sample that was sequenced in a study of blood T cell repertoires in COVID-19. The data were produced by immunoSEQ multiplex PCR, yet TCRdb's version contains in-frame clones alone and is incomplete. The table records about 360,000 clones, about 86% of them present only once. Sequenced material: peripheral blood. The receptors originated from a woman in her fifties or sixties with COVID-19, enrolled during active disease.

This rearrangement joins TRBV5-4 to TRBJ1-1; no clear D gene. Between the trimmed V and J ends, which lost 4 bases and 5 bases, there was a span of 18 bases. The germline gives CDR1 SGHNT, CDR2 YYREEE (reference sequence). CDR3 size: 15 residues. The CDR3 region is CASSATRRFVTEAFF. For the CDR3, the DNA is TGTGCCAGCAGCGCAACGAGGCGTTTTGTAACTGAAGCTTTCTTT.

This clone was seen a handful of times. The chain uses TRBV24-1 and TRBJ1-5; a possible D gene is TRBD1 (5 bases). Germline values: CDR1 KGHDR, CDR2 SFDVKD. The CDR3 runs 15 residues. Trimming shortened V by 9 bases and J by 7 bases, and 21 bases separated the two germline ends. The CDR3: CATSVGGAERQPQHF. In DNA, the CDR3 is TGTGCCACCTCGGTCGGAGGGGCAGAACGGCAGCCCCAGCATTTT.

The V call is TRBV6-1, the J call TRBJ1-5, with D possibly matching TRBD1 (6 bases). CDR3 length: 17 amino acids. The germline V and J ends were trimmed by 0 bases and 3 bases, with 15 bases remaining between them. CDR1 is MNHNS, CDR2 SASEGT, per germline. CDR3 sequence: CASSEARNRETNQPQHF. Written as DNA, the CDR3 is TGTGCCAGCAGTGAAGCGAGAAACAGGGAGACCAATCAGCCCCAGCATTTT.